This entry concerns a single T cell receptor beta chain. Its antigen specificity is not known. The input lacks base qualities; no much larger clone sits a single base away. CDR3 length: 14 amino acids, cysteine to phenylalanine. Kept here is only the CDR3 DNA, which spans 42 bases and is read in frame from base 1. V and J lose 4 bases and 1 base, and a span of 9 bases separates them. The germline V gene specifies SGDLS as CDR1 and YYNGEE as CDR2. This entry is derived from a study of CD8+CD57+ T cells in acquired aplastic anemia (dated by TCRdb to between 2018 and 2020). Looking at the study overall: DNA extracted from sorted CD4+ and CD8+ cells had a mean of around 3 ug, with a range of about 0.19 to 30 ug. CD8+CD57+ expansion was defined as frequency above the mean frequency observed in healthy subjects.

What the work shows at the level of the full study, not this receptor alone: Between patients and healthy controls, no significant difference in CD8+ Simpson's diversity was found (P=0.060). Around 30 CD8+ CDR3 sequences were found to be shared between patients and controls, but these sequences appeared to be highly expressed in patients and within the immunodominant clones of the patients.

Profiling of TCR beta VDJ combinations and CDR3 sequences used genomic DNA as the template. TCR repertoire sequencing was run on an Illumina HiSeq 2000. For the original study's pipeline: TRBV/TRBJ rearrangement plots, CDR3 size and DJ length profiles, and Simpson's diversity index were used to evaluate the repertoires. The most abundant DNA sequence in the deep sequencing data was defined as the immunodominant clone. CDR3 amino acid sequences were screened for sharing across subjects and compared with published repertoires and the VDJdb database. TCRdb redid the processing of the public reads, applying fastp at Q25 and MiXCR, and retained in-frame beta chains. Rows are combined by CDR3 protein, so each entry shows the most common genes and DNA. The V and J calls come from TCRdb's annotation, not from the publication. This sample comprises some 170,000 distinct CDR3 sequences, around 48% of them detected only once. In total, the top ten clones hold approximately 1% of the sample.

Patients chosen for sequencing had shown expansion of CD8+CD57+ cells by flow cytometry. Every patient had a diagnosis of severe acquired aplastic anemia based on International Study of Aplastic Anemia and Agranulocytosis and Camitta criteria. Patients had received no therapy at the time of blood sampling. In the study, sorted CD4+ and CD8+ blood T cells from patients with severe aplastic anemia and from healthy subjects underwent deep sequencing of TCR repertoires. Patients were enrolled in the USA under clinicaltrials.gov protocols 00001620, 01623167, 00001397, 00071045, 00081523 and 00961064. Ficoll-Paque density gradient centrifugation was used to isolate peripheral blood mononuclear cells. Before DNA was extracted, CD4+ and CD8+ T cells were sorted using either FACS or magnetic beads.

The specimen sequenced was sorted CD4+, CD8+, or CD8+CD57+ T cells (not recorded which) from PBMCs. This receptor chain uses TRBV9 and TRBJ1-3; matching of 6 bases hints at TRBD1 as the D gene. This receptor was identified in a human donor with aplastic anemia. The encoded CDR3 is CASSPGQSGNTIYF. The DNA is TGTGCCAGCAGCCCAGGACAGTCTGGAAACACCATATATTTT.